This T cell receptor beta chain was identified in a study of cytomegalovirus exposure and HLA in healthy donors (dated by TCRdb to about 2017). For the study in its entirety: According to an earlier analysis of 550 to 750 of the donors, roughly 180 million T cells yielded roughly 110 million unique TCR beta sequences and about 280 Gb of sequence data. The study used immunosequencing to profile the T cell repertoires of approximately 690 subjects and linked those repertoires to cytomegalovirus serostatus. To predict cytomegalovirus infection status, the study combined high-throughput TCR immunosequencing, statistical association of individual TCRs with disease status, and machine learning. Every discovery cohort repertoire had been produced on one sequencing platform. The later analysis used no new phenotypic data to find candidate immune exposures, relying instead on TCR beta sequences and their occurrence across donors. A separate validation cohort of about 110 different subjects was used in addition to the roughly 700-subject first cohort. Among the approximately 420 genotyped donors, around 79% belonged to the genetic ancestry cluster associated with self-reported Caucasian donors. In a later analysis, previously published TCR beta repertoires from several hundred donors were re-analyzed and high-resolution HLA genotyping was added so that TCR occurrence patterns could be studied. A later genetic analysis used genome-wide SNP genotypes for about three fifths of the 666 donors, treating that subset as a discovery cohort. An earlier analysis of 587 of the donors used high-throughput TCR beta sequencing to judge whether each TCR beta V gene segment behaved as functional or pseudogenic. On average, about 240,000 unique TCR beta nucleotide sequences were sequenced per donor among more than 350 genotyped donors of the cohort, with approximately 18% of those sequences being non-productive. A handful of DR-DQ haplotypes were handled as single units for association and clustering because linkage in the cohort was strong. HLA typing covered class I and class II loci at four-digit resolution. Approximately 330 gigabases of sequencing data and about 92 million unique TCR sequences made up an early release that covered roughly 670 HLA-typed donors. Donor age, sex, ethnicity and CMV serostatus were collected together with the repertoire data. Typing coverage varied by locus: roughly 629-640 donors for A, B, C, DRB1 and DQB1; 522 for DQA1; nearly 610 for DPA1; under 490 for DPB1. The study was designed to test whether signatures of past pathogen exposure could be identified by cataloging public T cell receptors. Beyond this particular receptor, the publication reports: Sequencing depth was assumed to be roughly uniform across donors in the presence/absence analyses, though that assumption may not hold. The cohort was sequenced for TCR beta chains only, and without alpha or paired-chain data the features that could be detected were limited. A further reported finding was that TCR beta sequences accurately predicted the HLA-A and HLA-B alleles for most subjects in the first cohort. A later genetic analysis associated a missense DCLRE1C variant with V-gene and J-gene trimming of TCR beta chains, and an independent cohort replicated the association. A later analysis associated about 17,000 TCR beta sequences with specific HLA alleles at a false discovery rate of 0.05. In a later genetic analysis, fewer N-insertions in productive TCRs were reported among donors in an Asian-associated ancestry cluster than the approximately 670-donor mean. The sequencing pipeline was judged likely to have produced a cluster of highly shared sequence variants as a technical artifact. Some IMGT-functional V segments, including TRBV6-2 and TRBV6-3, could not be told apart with the 87-base-pair reads, so those segments were excluded. According to a later analysis, parvovirus B19, influenza, CMV and Epstein-Barr virus appeared linked to several top co-occurrence clusters. In both the original and validation cohorts, the classifier was reported to diagnose cytomegalovirus status with high specificity and sensitivity. In vitro tests confirmed that a few of the cytomegalovirus-associated TCR beta chains recognize cytomegalovirus antigens. Compared with equally common non-associated chains, HLA-associated TCR beta chains in a later analysis were more clonally expanded and had lower generation probabilities. The authors suggested that the approach could potentially be generalized to other disease states and immunological phenotypes. In the study, about 150 TCR beta chains were listed as associated with cytomegalovirus. In a later analysis, most CMV-associated TCR beta chains were found to appear HLA-restricted, with HLA associations seemingly driven largely by CMV exposure. Linkage disequilibrium might explain the correlated functional status among segregating V segments, but an unknown experimental factor could not be excluded. When HLA alleles, especially DR and DQ, strongly co-occurred, attributing TCR associations to individual alleles was difficult. CMV serostatus was the only immune exposure information available for the cohort. An earlier analysis of 450 to 750 of the donors showed that most TCR beta V segments appeared in productive rearrangements either about 87% or about 30% of the time, which broadly matched IMGT annotations. According to a later analysis, TCR association rates differed among HLA loci, with DRB1 alleles showing the most associated TCRs and HLA-C alleles showing the fewest. Because HLA typing was unavailable for some donors at each locus, only the typed subset was used in association tests. Most TCR sequences were observed very rarely across donors, whereas some public TCRs were present in many individuals. Around 16 rarely observed V segments, including chromosome 9 orphons, were excluded from the earlier analysis of almost 600 of the donors because counts were too low.

The library relied on the immunoSEQ multiplex PCR assay. For the multiplex PCR, a mixture combining 60 forward primers for TCR Vbeta segments and 13 reverse primers for TCR Jbeta segments was used. A multiplex PCR assay on genomic DNA amplified the CDR3 region of rearranged TCR beta genes. The amplified TCR beta libraries were sequenced on the Illumina HiSeq System as 87-base-pair reads. The study's processing was this. A later analysis counted tens of millions of unique TCR beta chains across the approximately 700 repertoires, and 9.5 million to 11 million of these chains were shared by at least two donors. Raw reads were error-corrected and collapsed into unique sequences with a nearest-neighbor algorithm that merged closely related sequences to remove PCR and sequencing errors. CDR3 sequences were aligned to IMGT reference sequences to assign V, D and J gene segments. For a sequence to be retained, a match of at least six nucleotides to both a V gene segment and a J gene segment was required. A rearrangement counted as productive if the CDR3 had no stop codons and remained in frame with V and J, and every other rearrangement counted as non-productive. Following IMGT convention, CDR3 was defined as the stretch from the second conserved V-encoded cysteine to the conserved J-encoded phenylalanine. Sequences without an unambiguous match to a single V gene segment were excluded from the earlier analysis of almost 600 of the donors. In an earlier analysis of several hundred of the donors, V segments were called functional above 56.7% productive rearrangements and were called segregating when the between-donor standard deviation exceeded 5%. To diagnose cytomegalovirus status from the catalog of TCR beta chain sequences, a statistical classification framework was built. A later analysis assigned V and J genes by comparing TCR nucleotide sequences with IMGT/GENE-DB human TR gene sequences. The TCRdist pipeline was used in a later analysis to assign CDR3 sequences and most-parsimonious VDJ recombination scenarios. A later analysis defined each TCR beta chain by its CDR3 amino acid sequence plus V-gene family, and excluded reads lacking a unique V-gene family. A later analysis removed roughly 590 highly shared, low-generation-probability nucleotide sequences to deal with suspected cross-contamination and a sequencing artifact. For each public chain, a later analysis derived a clonal expansion index from normalized ranks of inferred template counts within each repertoire. A later analysis computed generation probabilities with a VDJ recombination model fitted to out-of-frame rearrangements, and checked the results against IGoR. In a later analysis, TCR-TCR, TCR-HLA and TCR-CMV co-occurrence was scored with hypergeometric tests, and a repertoire-size bias correction was applied to TCR pairs. A later analysis estimated false discovery rates by permuting HLA or CMV assignments 20 times. In a later analysis, co-occurring TCRs were grouped using DBSCAN, and TCRdist sequence similarity was added for clustering within HLA-allele-positive subsets. Repertoires with fewer than 30,000 or more than 120,000 public chains were left out of co-occurrence clustering, as were a handful of repertoires with anomalous nucleotide sharing. The table comes from immuneACCESS by way of TCRdb, which keeps in-frame sequences with V and J called. Part of the clones is missing from these tables; in studies checked, under half for an unresolved V gene and the rest for unknown reasons. V, J and clone size were drawn from that table, and D and trimming were deduced from the DNA. This sample lists over 75,000 clones; around 84% were detected once. In total, the top ten clones hold 2.4% of the sample.

Notes on this clone: The target of this receptor is not known. Base qualities were left out, and no much larger clone turns up one base away.

The CDR3 runs 14 amino acids, cysteine and phenylalanine included. Just the 42-base CDR3 DNA is kept, in frame starting at base 1. Trimming costs V 0 bases and J 6 bases, and their ends lie 9 bases apart. CDR1 and CDR2 are read off the germline V gene (reference sequence) as WNHNN and SYGVQD. The cohort comprised 710 or so healthy bone marrow donors. At the time of sampling, all cohort members were nominally healthy, though unrecorded immune exposures were likely present. The donor tested CMV seronegative, placing the donor among the 352 seronegative members of the cohort. Each donor provided a peripheral blood sample, and peripheral blood mononuclear cells were used for TCR beta sequencing. Genomic DNA was extracted from the blood cell samples with the Qiagen DNeasy Blood Extraction Kit.

The TCR comes from a woman aged 50 to 60 in good health and CMV-seronegative. Sequenced material: PBMCs. The chain couples TRBV10-1 to TRBJ2-1, with TRBD1 perhaps the D gene, on 5 matching bases. The DNA sequence is given as TGCGCCAGCAGTGAGTCGAGACAGATCAATGAGCAGTTCTTC. This codes for CASSESRQINEQFF.